Below are 13 T cell receptor beta chains sequenced from a single sample in a study of blood T cell repertoires in COVID-19 (dated by TCRdb to 2018 to 2020). The library was built by means of the immunoSEQ multiplex PCR assay. Here the immuneACCESS table is served through TCRdb, limited to in-frame sequences with V and J called. Missing clones are a known gap in these copies; in checked studies unresolved V genes cover under half, and the rest lacks a known reason. This sample is represented by some 150,000 clones; around nine tenths of them were singletons. Of the sample, approximately 2.5% falls within the top ten clones. Sequenced material: peripheral blood. The receptors shown here come from a human donor in a cohort sampled during active COVID-19.

The V and J genes are TRBV5-1 and TRBJ2-2; possibly TRBD1 for D (5 bases). The germline V gene has CDR1 SGHRS and CDR2 YFSETQ. Trimming took off 0 bases at V and 7 bases at J, with 13 bases between the two ends. The CDR3 runs 15 residues. The CDR3 bases are TGCGCCAGCAGCTTGGCCCAGGGAATTATCGGGGAGCTGTTTTTT. As protein: CASSLAQGIIGELFF. The full variable domain, rest sourced from reference TRBV5-1 and TRBJ2-2, is KAGVTQTPRYLIKTRGQQVTLSCSPISGHRSVSWYQQTPGQGLQFLFEYFSETQRNKGNFPGRFSGRQFSNSRSEMNVSTLELGDSALYLCASSLAQGIIGELFFGEGSRLTVL.

V usage is TRBV5-1 and J usage is TRBJ2-3; 12 bases match TRBD2. The CDR3 length is 16 residues. The trim removed 3 bases at V and 2 bases at J, leaving 4 bases unmatched. CDR1 is SGHRS and CDR2 is YFSETQ in the germline V gene. CDR3 DNA: TGCGCCAGCAGCTCCCGGACTAGCGGGATCACAGATACGCAGTATTTT. Its protein is CASSSRTSGITDTQYF.

This clone has more than one count but fewer than ten. The chain links TRBV5-6 to TRBJ1-5, with D perhaps TRBD1 (6 bases). Per the germline V gene, CDR1 is SGHDT and CDR2 is YYEEEE. CDR3 length equals 13 residues. The V gene lost 4 bases and the J gene lost 7 bases, with 12 bases spanning the gap. In DNA, the CDR3 is TGTGCCAGCAGCGTACAGGGTGGGCAGCCCCAGCATTTT. Amino acids: CASSVQGGQPQHF.

V is TRBV30 and J is TRBJ2-7; 7 bases line up with TRBD1. The CDR3 contains 13 residues. Per germline, CDR1 GTSNPN and CDR2 SVGIG (reference sequence). V shed 0 bases, J shed 9 bases, and the junction held 8 bases outside the gene matches. The CDR3 loop reads CAWSVGGARLQYF. CDR3 nucleotides: TGTGCCTGGAGTGTAGGGGGCGCGAGATTGCAGTACTTC.

J is TRBJ2-4 and V is TRBV18, with 7 nucleotides matching TRBD2. CDR3 size: 14 residues. Per the germline V gene, CDR1 is KGHSH and CDR2 is LQKENI. The trim removed 3 bases at V and 1 base at J, leaving 0 bases unmatched. The CDR3: CASSPGGAKNIQYF. The DNA of the CDR3 is TGTGCCAGCTCACCGGGGGGGGCCAAAAACATTCAGTACTTC.

This chain joins TRBV18 and TRBJ2-2, with TRBD1 matching 10 bases. V dropped 3 bases and J dropped 5; count of bases not matched to a gene: 9. CDR3 length equals 17 residues. Germline V gene lookup returns CDR1 KGHSH and CDR2 LQKENI. The CDR3 region is CASSPKQPGQGTGELFF. CDR3 bases: TGTGCCAGCTCACCCAAACAACCGGGACAGGGGACCGGGGAGCTGTTTTTT.

The chain uses TRBV2 and TRBJ1-5, with TRBD1 as a possible D gene (6 bases). Germline V gene data show CDR1 as SNHLY and CDR2 as FYNNEI. This CDR3 is built from 15 residues. Deletions cut 3 bases from V and 5 bases from J, with 14 bases between. The CDR3 DNA is TGTGCCAGCAGTGATACTGGACAGCCCCATCAGCCCCAGCATTTT. Amino acid sequence: CASSDTGQPHQPQHF. Full variable domain (outside the CDR3, taken from reference TRBV2 and TRBJ1-5): EPEVTQTPSHQVTQMGQEVILRCVPISNHLYFYWYRQILGQKVEFLVSFYNNEISEKSEIFDDQFSVERPDGSNFTLKIRSTKLEDSAMYFCASSDTGQPHQPQHFGDGTRLSIL.

The chain carries TRBV4-3 and TRBJ1-4; 9 bases fit TRBD1. This CDR3 contains 16 residues. Germline values: CDR1 LGHNA, CDR2 YSLEER. With 4 bases clipped from V and 8 bases from J, the junction kept 11 bases outside the gene matches. CDR3 protein: CASSRRHRGPEEKLFF. DNA of the CDR3: TGCGCCAGCAGCCGGAGGCACAGGGGGCCGGAAGAAAAACTGTTTTTT.

V gene TRBV27 combines with J gene TRBJ2-7; D is perhaps TRBD2 (5 bases). The CDR3 has 14 residues. From germline, CDR1 is MNHEY and CDR2 SMNVEV (reference sequence). Trimming removed 4 bases at V and 1 base at J, with 11 bases between. CDR3 protein: CASSSRRESYEQYF. The CDR3 DNA is TGTGCCAGCAGTTCTCGACGGGAATCCTACGAGCAGTACTTC.

This clone was seen a single time. V usage is TRBV4-3 and J usage is TRBJ2-2; D gene unclear. V lost 7 bases to trimming and J lost 1 base, with 16 bases between them. From germline, CDR1 is LGHNA and CDR2 YSLEER. The CDR3 is 16 amino acids. DNA of the CDR3: TGCGCCAGCAAGGTGGAGCGAATCCTGAACACCGGGGAGCTGTTTTTT. This encodes CASKVERILNTGELFF.

The rearrangement links TRBV29-1 to TRBJ2-7; the D gene is possibly TRBD1 (5 bases). Germline V CDR1 and CDR2: SQVTM, ANQGSEA. Between the trimmed V and J ends, which lost 4 bases and 6 bases, there was a span of 16 bases. There are 13 residues in the CDR3. CDR3 DNA sequence: TGCAGCGTTGCCCCGGCAGGGCAGGGCGAGCAGTACTTC. Its protein is CSVAPAGQGEQYF.

The chain recombines TRBV4-1 with TRBJ1-1, with a tentative D call TRBD1 (6 bases). Germline assignment: CDR1 MGHRA and CDR2 YSYEKL. The CDR3 consists of 15 residues. V was shortened by 4 bases and J by 0 bases, with 12 bases between the two germline ends. CDR3 coding DNA: TGCGCCAGCAGCCGACAGGAGAGTATGAACACTGAAGCTTTCTTT. It is translated as CASSRQESMNTEAFF.

The chain uses TRBV20-1 and TRBJ1-1, with D unclear. The V end was cut by 6 bases, the J end by 11 bases, with 7 bases between. The CDR3 sequence is 8 residues long. The germline gives CDR1 DFQATT, CDR2 SNEGSKA (reference sequence). CDR3 bases: TGCAGTGCCACGGGGGCTTTCTTT. This codes for CSATGAFF.